One and the same sample provided the 11 T cell receptor beta chains below, sequenced in a study of OX40 agonist ivuxolimab in advanced cancers. Sequencing used immunoSEQ multiplex PCR; TCRdb keeps in-frame clones, though not all of them. This table has roughly 64,000 clones, 80% to 90% appearing once. This specimen consisted of CD4+ or CD8+ T cells sorted from blood, obtained in a trial of the OX40 agonist ivuxolimab. All receptors come from an adult with an advanced solid tumor such as melanoma, head and neck, liver or kidney cancer.

This clone was seen just once. The V and J genes are TRBV7-8 and TRBJ2-1; unclear D gene. The CDR3 covers 16 residues. CDR1 SGHVS and CDR2 FQNEAQ come from the germline V gene. Between the trimmed V and J ends, which lost 1 base and 0 bases, there was a span of 10 bases. The CDR3, as DNA: TGTGCCAGCAGCTTAGAGGATTATAGCTCCTACAATGAGCAGTTCTTC. It codes for CASSLEDYSSYNEQFF.

V gene TRBV9 combines with J gene TRBJ2-7; 10 nucleotides match TRBD1. This CDR3 region has 15 residues. The germline V gene encodes CDR1 SGDLS and CDR2 YYNGEE. After removal of 3 bases from V and 4 bases from J, the junction contained 7 bases not matched to a gene. The CDR3 DNA follows: TGTGCCAGCAGCGGACAGGGGGCTGGGTTTTACGAGCAGTACTTC. It encodes CASSGQGAGFYEQYF.

The chain has TRBV19 and TRBJ1-6; TRBD1 matches 8 bases. This CDR3 region has 13 residues. The trim removed 7 bases at V and 7 bases at J, leaving 3 bases unmatched. Germline CDR1 LNHDA, CDR2 SQIVND (reference sequence). Here the CDR3 reads CASNDRGNSPLHF. The CDR3 bases are TGTGCCAGTAATGACAGGGGAAATTCACCCCTCCACTTT.

The chain's CDR3 is CASSLVLKLAGGEQFF. The CDR3 DNA follows: TGCGCCAGCAGCTTGGTACTAAAACTAGCGGGGGGTGAGCAGTTCTTC. The gene calls are TRBV5-1 and TRBJ2-1; 12 bases line up with TRBD2. After removal of 0 bases from V and 9 bases from J, the junction contained 7 bases not matched to a gene. Germline CDR1 SGHRS, CDR2 YFSETQ. The CDR3 consists of 16 residues.

This clone has only one observation. A junction end diverges from the germline sequence, so it may reflect a read error. The same CDR3 arises from other DNA sequences in this sample as well. The chain is built from TRBV7-3 and TRBJ2-2; tentative D call: TRBD2 (6 bases). The CDR3 has 15 amino acids. Germline lookup yields CDR1 SGHTA and CDR2 FQGTGA. CDR3 in amino acids: CASSITGLNTGELFF. The CDR3 coding sequence is TGCGCCAGCAGCATAACGGGACTTAACACCGGGGAGCTGTTTTTT.

J is TRBJ2-5 and V is TRBV7-9, with 7 bases matching TRBD2. V dropped 5 bases and J dropped 2; count of bases not matched to a gene: 5. The CDR3 totals 14 residues. Germline CDR1 SEHNR, CDR2 FQNEAQ (reference sequence). In DNA form, the CDR3 reads TGTGCCAGCAGCGGACGACTAGCTCAAGAGACCCAGTACTTC. It encodes CASSGRLAQETQYF.

The rearrangement uses TRBV30 and TRBJ2-5, with D unresolved. This CDR3 has 14 amino acids. Between the trimmed V and J ends, which lost 0 bases and 1 base, there was a span of 9 bases. Germline-derived CDR1 and CDR2 are GTSNPN and SVGIG (reference sequence). CDR3 residues: CAWSVGAGQETQYF. The CDR3 DNA reads TGTGCCTGGAGTGTTGGTGCAGGCCAAGAGACCCAGTACTTC.

The chain uses TRBV29-1 and TRBJ2-7, with a weak D call TRBD1 (6 bases). V gave up 5 bases and J gave up 0 bases, with 11 bases separating them. Germline V lookup: CDR1 SQVTM, CDR2 ANQGSEA. CDR3 size: 13 residues. The CDR3, as DNA: TGCAGCGTTACCCGGGACATCTCCTACGAGCAGTACTTC. This encodes CSVTRDISYEQYF.

V gene TRBV13 combines with J gene TRBJ2-5; the D gene is possibly TRBD2 (6 bases). CDR3 length: 16 residues. Germline CDR1 is PRHDT and CDR2 is FYEKMQ (reference sequence). The V end lost 6 bases, the J end lost 5 bases, and 22 bases lay between the germline ends. The CDR3 protein is CASRELRGPGRETQYF. The CDR3 DNA reads TGTGCCAGCAGGGAGCTCCGGGGACCGGGGAGGGAGACCCAGTACTTC.

This clone was seen only a few times. The chain combines TRBV19 with TRBJ2-7, with D possibly TRBD2 on 6 matching bases. In germline, CDR1 is LNHDA, CDR2 SQIVND (reference sequence). The CDR3 runs 12 residues. The V end was cut by 10 bases, the J end by 3 bases, with 13 bases between. The CDR3 spells CATAKTSYEQYF. The CDR3 DNA follows: TGTGCCACCGCCAAGACTAGCTACGAGCAGTACTTC.

V gene TRBV28 combines with J gene TRBJ1-5; D not resolved. CDR1 is MDHEN and CDR2 is SYDVKM in the germline V gene. Trimming stripped 5 bases from V and 4 bases from J, with 3 bases between. The CDR3 spans 11 residues. Here the CDR3 reads CASSRNQPQHF. For the CDR3, the DNA is TGTGCCAGCAGTCGAAATCAGCCCCAGCATTTT.